The entry below describes one TCR beta chain. The data were taken from a study of Ad26.COV2.S vaccination and SARS-CoV-2 variants. For the study at large: Intramuscularly, Ad26.COV2.S was given either once or twice, 56 days apart.

Between the trimmed V and J ends, which lost 4 bases and 8 bases, there was a span of 10 bases. Germline CDR1 is SGHTA and CDR2 is FQGTGA. The CDR3 is made up of 12 amino acids. Treatment specified: over 15 received Ad26.COV2.S at low or high dose, single or two shots; 5 received placebo; per-sample allocation not given. Sampling was performed 63 days after the first vaccine or placebo injection. Generated by immunoSEQ multiplex PCR, the TCRdb table keeps only in-frame clones and is missing some. Among about 320,000 clones listed, 85% were seen once. The chain links TRBV7-3 to TRBJ2-3; possibly TRBD2 for D (5 bases). The specimen was peripheral blood, collected in a trial of Ad26.COV2.S vaccine versus placebo. This TCR was recovered from a person aged 18-65 years who received the Ad26.COV2.S COVID-19 vaccine or a placebo. The CDR3 reads CASSSRAGTQYF. In DNA, the CDR3 is TGTGCCAGCAGCTCCCGGGCGGGTACGCAGTATTTT.